This TCR beta chain was captured in a study of blood T cell repertoires in COVID-19. Study details: The United States, Italy and Spain supplied acute and convalescent COVID-19 samples. PBMCs, B-cell-depleted T cells, or T cells provided the cDNA or gDNA that made up the material.

Under the authors' procedure: The authors estimated nucleated cell counts from reference gene primer amplification. Method: immunoSEQ multiplex PCR; TCRdb's copy keeps in-frame clones and lacks some. The DNA was the basis for D and trimming; V, J and clone size are from that table. The sample carries around 250,000 clones, approximately 85% recorded once. The V gene lost 5 bases and the J gene lost 8 bases, with 21 bases spanning the gap. The CDR3 has 15 amino acids. Germline loops: CDR1 LNHDA, CDR2 SQIVND (reference sequence). V usage is TRBV19 and J usage is TRBJ1-2; the D is unclear. This clonotype was obtained from a man aged 45 to 65 with active or convalescent COVID-19. The sample consisted of peripheral blood. CDR3 DNA sequence: TGTGCCAGTAGTGAGGCTCGAGGCGAACGATGGGGCTACACCTTC. Residues: CASSEARGERWGYTF.